Listed below are T cell receptor beta chains from one sample, sequenced in a study of T cell changes during pregnancy in multiple sclerosis. The protocol was immunoSEQ multiplex PCR, while the TCRdb copy is restricted to in-frame clones and leaves out a portion. The sample carries more than 85,000 clones, over 85% recorded once. The material was peripheral blood, obtained after pregnancy. These receptors were taken from a female donor in good health, enrolled as a control in a pregnancy study. The CDR3 runs from the conserved cysteine through the conserved F or W. D genes are given only for firm matches. The size entry is marked missing in some rows and otherwise reads once, few, many or a size class.

v_call	d_call	clone_size	j_call	cdr3_nt	cdr3_aa
TRBV6-1	.	.	TRBJ2-7	TGTGCCAGCAGTTTAGCGGGACAGGGTATATACGAGCAGTACTTC	CASSLAGQGIYEQYF
TRBV7-2	TRBD1	.	TRBJ1-1	TGTGCCAGCAGCTTAGGTGTGACAGGGGCCCAAGCAGCTTTCTTT	CASSLGVTGAQAAFF
TRBV18	.	.	TRBJ2-5	TGTGCCAGCTCACCGCAGAGGGAATATGAAGAGACCCAGTACTTC	CASSPQREYEETQYF
TRBV27	TRBD1	.	TRBJ1-5	TGTGCCAGCAGTTTGCAGGGGGCTTGGGATCAGCCCCAGCATTTT	CASSLQGAWDQPQHF
TRBV29-1	TRBD2	.	TRBJ2-3	TGCAGCGTCACTAGCGGAGGAACTACAGATACGCAGTATTTT	CSVTSGGTTDTQYF
TRBV5-6	.	.	TRBJ2-5	TGTGCCAGCAGCTTGTCTTTAGAGACCCAGTACTTC	CASSLSLETQYF
TRBV5-1	TRBD1	.	TRBJ2-1	TGCGCCAGCACCGGGACAGGGGTGCCCAATGAGCAGTTCTTC	CASTGTGVPNEQFF
TRBV5-1	TRBD2	.	TRBJ2-7	TGCGCCAGCAGCTTGGCCGGCGCGGGAGCTTTCGAGCAGTACTTC	CASSLAGAGAFEQYF
TRBV2	TRBD2	.	TRBJ2-6	TGTGCCAGCAGTGAGCGGCTAGCGGGAGTTGGGGCCAACGTCCTGACTTTC	CASSERLAGVGANVLTF
TRBV28	TRBD2	.	TRBJ2-5	TGTGCCAGCAGTCTGGCTAGCGGGAGGGGTTTCGGGACCCAGTACTTC	CASSLASGRGFGTQYF
TRBV11-1	TRBD2	.	TRBJ2-5	TGTGCCAGCACCTCGGGACTAGCGCCCCAAGAGACCCAGTACTTC	CASTSGLAPQETQYF
TRBV5-1	.	.	TRBJ2-2	TGCGCCAGCAGCTTGGCCGGGATCACCGGGGAGCTGTTTTTT	CASSLAGITGELFF
TRBV28	.	.	TRBJ1-5	TGTGCCAGCAGTTTACGTCCTTGGGGGGGCGGCCAGCCCCAGCATTTT	CASSLRPWGGGQPQHF
TRBV5-1	TRBD1	.	TRBJ2-2	TGCGCCAGCAGCACGCGGGACAGGGTGTCATCCGGGGAGCTGTTTTTT	CASSTRDRVSSGELFF
TRBV6-1	TRBD1	once	TRBJ1-5	TGTGCCAGCAGTGAGGGGACAGCCTTCAATCAGCCCCAGCATTTT	CASSEGTAFNQPQHF
TRBV5-4	TRBD1	.	TRBJ2-2	TGTGCCAGCAGCACCGGGACAGGGAACACCGGGGAGCTGTTTTTT	CASSTGTGNTGELFF
TRBV6-1	.	.	TRBJ1-3	TGTGCCAGCAGTGAAGTAGGGACATTCTCTGGAAACACCATATATTTT	CASSEVGTFSGNTIYF
TRBV28	.	.	TRBJ1-4	TGTGCCAGCACCACAGAGGGGACCAGGGGCACTAATGAAAAACTGTTTTTT	CASTTEGTRGTNEKLFF
TRBV4-2	.	.	TRBJ2-7	TGTGCCAGCAGCCAAGTTGGAGGGGATGACTACGAGCAGTACTTC	CASSQVGGDDYEQYF
TRBV5-1	.	.	TRBJ2-2	TGCGCCAGCAGCTTGTTATCCGCCGGGGAGCTGTTTTTT	CASSLLSAGELFF
TRBV5-1	TRBD1	.	TRBJ2-2	TGCGCCAGCAGCCCGGGACAGGGGGATGGTATGACCGGGGAGCTGTTTTTT	CASSPGQGDGMTGELFF
TRBV7-9	.	.	TRBJ2-7	TGTGCCAGCAGCACACGGGACTCCTACGAGCAGTACTTC	CASSTRDSYEQYF
TRBV2	.	.	TRBJ2-1	TGTGCCGCGGGTGACGGGAAATACAATGAGCAGTTCTTC	CAAGDGKYNEQFF
TRBV6-6	.	.	TRBJ1-1	TGTGCCAGCAGGTCCCAGGGAATGAACACTGAAGCTTTCTTT	CASRSQGMNTEAFF
TRBV18	.	.	TRBJ2-1	TGTGCCAGCTCACCGAGGGGGTTCTACAATGAGCAGTTCTTC	CASSPRGFYNEQFF
TRBV30	TRBD2	.	TRBJ2-1	TGTGCCTTGACCTATAGCGGGAGGTACAATGAGCAGTTCTTC	CALTYSGRYNEQFF
TRBV29-1	.	.	TRBJ1-1	TGCAGCGTTGTGACACAAGCAAATGAAGCTTTCTTT	CSVVTQANEAFF
TRBV5-1	TRBD2	.	TRBJ2-7	TGCGCCAGCAGCTTGGGGGATAGCGGGACTTACGAGCAGTACTTC	CASSLGDSGTYEQYF
TRBV15	TRBD1	.	TRBJ2-7	TGTGCCACCAGCAGAGGTTCCGGGACAGAGCTCTACGAGCAGTACTTC	CATSRGSGTELYEQYF
TRBV5-6	TRBD2	.	TRBJ2-3	TGTGCCAGCAGCTTGGAAGTGACTAGCGGGGACTTTGGGAATACGCAGTATTTT	CASSLEVTSGDFGNTQYF
TRBV4-1	TRBD1	.	TRBJ1-5	TGCGCCAGCAGCCCCCGACAGGGGAGCAATCAGCCCCAGCATTTT	CASSPRQGSNQPQHF
TRBV19	.	.	TRBJ2-4	TGTGCCAGTAGTATAGGGAGGGACAGAGGCATTCAGTACTTC	CASSIGRDRGIQYF
TRBV19	TRBD2	.	TRBJ2-2	TGTGCCAGTAAACCCCATGGACTAGCGGCGAACACCGGGGAGCTGTTTTTT	CASKPHGLAANTGELFF
TRBV7-9	TRBD2	.	TRBJ2-7	TGTGCCAGCAGCTTTAGCGGGAGGGCCGACGAGCAGTACTTC	CASSFSGRADEQYF
TRBV28	.	.	TRBJ2-7	TGTGCCAGCACCGAAGCGATGTTTTCCTACGAGCAGTACTTC	CASTEAMFSYEQYF
TRBV19	TRBD2	.	TRBJ2-5	TGTGCCAGTAGTATTGTGCTTGGGCTAGCGGGAGCCGAGACCCAGTACTTC	CASSIVLGLAGAETQYF
TRBV5-6	TRBD1	.	TRBJ2-7	TGTGCCAGCAGCGAAACCGGGACAGCGGTATCCTACGAGCAGTACTTC	CASSETGTAVSYEQYF
TRBV2	.	.	TRBJ2-1	TGTGCCAGCGACCTTGGGCGGACAGAGCAGTTCTTC	CASDLGRTEQFF
TRBV19	TRBD2	.	TRBJ2-1	TGTGCCAGTAGTATTAGCGGGGCGGGAGCCTCCTACAATGAGCAGTTCTTC	CASSISGAGASYNEQFF
TRBV5-1	TRBD1	.	TRBJ2-7	TGCGCCAGCAAGAGGGGGCGCTTAGGGGACGAGCAGTACTTC	CASKRGRLGDEQYF
TRBV6-6	.	.	TRBJ2-3	TGTGCCAGCAGTTACTCTTGGAGTCGGAGCACAGATACGCAGTATTTT	CASSYSWSRSTDTQYF
TRBV29-1	TRBD1	.	TRBJ2-5	TGCAGCACCTCGCCGGGACAGGTCCAAGAGACCCAGTACTTC	CSTSPGQVQETQYF
TRBV7-8	TRBD2	many	TRBJ2-2	TGTGCCAGCAGCCATTTAAGCGGGACCTTACCCGGGGAGCTGTTTTTT	CASSHLSGTLPGELFF
TRBV4-1	.	.	TRBJ2-7	TGCGCCAGCAGCCATCGGGACTCGACTAATTACGAGCAGTACTTC	CASSHRDSTNYEQYF
TRBV2	.	.	TRBJ2-7	TGTGCCAGCAGTGACAATAGAGACGAGCAGTACTTC	CASSDNRDEQYF